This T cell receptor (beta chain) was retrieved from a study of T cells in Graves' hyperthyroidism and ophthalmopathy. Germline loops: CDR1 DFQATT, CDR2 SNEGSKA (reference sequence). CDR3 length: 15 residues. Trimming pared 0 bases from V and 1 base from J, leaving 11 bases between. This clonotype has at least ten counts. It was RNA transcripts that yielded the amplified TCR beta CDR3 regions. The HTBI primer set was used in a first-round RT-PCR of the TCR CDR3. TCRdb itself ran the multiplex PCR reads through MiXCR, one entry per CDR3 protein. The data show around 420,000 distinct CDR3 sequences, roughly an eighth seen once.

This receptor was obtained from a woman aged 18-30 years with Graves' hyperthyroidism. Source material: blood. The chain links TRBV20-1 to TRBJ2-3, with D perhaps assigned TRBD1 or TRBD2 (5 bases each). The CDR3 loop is CSARDFGGGTDTQYF. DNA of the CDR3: TGCAGTGCTAGAGATTTTGGGGGAGGCACAGATACGCAGTATTTT.